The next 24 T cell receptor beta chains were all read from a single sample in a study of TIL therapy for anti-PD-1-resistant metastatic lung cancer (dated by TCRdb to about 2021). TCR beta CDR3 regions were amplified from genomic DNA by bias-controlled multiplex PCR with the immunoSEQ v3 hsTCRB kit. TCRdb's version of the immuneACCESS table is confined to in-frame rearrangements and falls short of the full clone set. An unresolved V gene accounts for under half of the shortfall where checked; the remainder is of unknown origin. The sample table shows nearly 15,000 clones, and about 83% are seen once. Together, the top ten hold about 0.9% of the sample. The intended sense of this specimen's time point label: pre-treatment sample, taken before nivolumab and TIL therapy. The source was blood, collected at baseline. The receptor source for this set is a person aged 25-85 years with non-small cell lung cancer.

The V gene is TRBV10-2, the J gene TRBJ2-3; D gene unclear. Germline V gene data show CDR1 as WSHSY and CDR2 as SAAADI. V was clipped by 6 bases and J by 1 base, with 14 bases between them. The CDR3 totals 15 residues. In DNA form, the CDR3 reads TGCGCCAGCAGCCATAGTGGAGTCGGCACAGATACGCAGTATTTT. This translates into CASSHSGVGTDTQYF.

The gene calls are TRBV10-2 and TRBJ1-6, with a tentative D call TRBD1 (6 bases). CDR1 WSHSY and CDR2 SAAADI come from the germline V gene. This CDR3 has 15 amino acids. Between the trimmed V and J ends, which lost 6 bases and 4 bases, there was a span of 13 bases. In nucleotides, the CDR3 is TGCGCCAGCAGACCCCTTGGACAGTATAATTCACCCCTCCACTTT. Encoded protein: CASRPLGQYNSPLHF.

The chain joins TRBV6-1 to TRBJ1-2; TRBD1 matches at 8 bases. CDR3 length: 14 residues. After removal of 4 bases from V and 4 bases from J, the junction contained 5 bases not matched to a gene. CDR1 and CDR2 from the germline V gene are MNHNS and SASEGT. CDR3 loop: CASSGRTGTYGYTF. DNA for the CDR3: TGTGCCAGCAGTGGCCGGACAGGGACCTATGGCTACACCTTC.

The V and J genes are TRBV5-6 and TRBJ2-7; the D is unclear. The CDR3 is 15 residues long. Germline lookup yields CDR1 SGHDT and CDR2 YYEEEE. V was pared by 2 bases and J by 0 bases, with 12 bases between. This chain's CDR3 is CASSLGRRSSYEQYF. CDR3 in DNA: TGTGCCAGCAGCTTAGGCAGGCGAAGCTCCTACGAGCAGTACTTC.

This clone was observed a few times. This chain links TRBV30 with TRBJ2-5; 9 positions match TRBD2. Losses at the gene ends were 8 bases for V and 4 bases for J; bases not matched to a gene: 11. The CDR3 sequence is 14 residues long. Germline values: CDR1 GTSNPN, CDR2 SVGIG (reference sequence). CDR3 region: CAITAGGPVETQYF. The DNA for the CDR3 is TGTGCCATAACTGCGGGGGGGCCGGTAGAGACCCAGTACTTC.

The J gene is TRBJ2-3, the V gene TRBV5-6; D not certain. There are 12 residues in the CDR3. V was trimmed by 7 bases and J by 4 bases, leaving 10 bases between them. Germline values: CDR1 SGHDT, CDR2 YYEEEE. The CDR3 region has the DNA TGTGCCAGCGGACCCCCGGCAGATACGCAGTATTTT. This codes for CASGPPADTQYF.

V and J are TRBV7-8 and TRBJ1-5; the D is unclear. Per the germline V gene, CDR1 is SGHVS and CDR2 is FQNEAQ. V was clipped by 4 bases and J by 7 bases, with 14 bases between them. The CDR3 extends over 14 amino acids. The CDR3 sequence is CASSSWGVEQPQHF. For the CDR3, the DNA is TGTGCCAGCAGCTCTTGGGGAGTGGAGCAGCCCCAGCATTTT.

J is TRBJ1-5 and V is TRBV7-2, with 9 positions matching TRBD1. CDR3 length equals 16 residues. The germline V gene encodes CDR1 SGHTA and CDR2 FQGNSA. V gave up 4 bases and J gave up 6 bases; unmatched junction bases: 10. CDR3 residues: CASSSNTGGFGQPQHF. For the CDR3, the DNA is TGTGCCAGCAGCTCGAATACAGGGGGCTTCGGTCAGCCCCAGCATTTT.

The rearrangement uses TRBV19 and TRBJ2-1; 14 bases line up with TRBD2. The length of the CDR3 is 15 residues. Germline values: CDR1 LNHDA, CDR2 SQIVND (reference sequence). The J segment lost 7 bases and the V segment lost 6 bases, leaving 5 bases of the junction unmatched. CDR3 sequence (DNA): TGTGCCAGTAGAAAGGGGACTAGCGGGAGAAATGAGCAGTTCTTC. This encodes CASRKGTSGRNEQFF.

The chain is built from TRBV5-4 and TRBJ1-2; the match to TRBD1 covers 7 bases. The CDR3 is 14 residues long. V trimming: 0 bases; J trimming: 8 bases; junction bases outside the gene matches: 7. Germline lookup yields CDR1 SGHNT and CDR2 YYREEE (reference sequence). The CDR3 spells CASSLGKGAGGYTF. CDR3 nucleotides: TGTGCCAGCAGCTTGGGCAAGGGGGCCGGAGGCTACACCTTC.

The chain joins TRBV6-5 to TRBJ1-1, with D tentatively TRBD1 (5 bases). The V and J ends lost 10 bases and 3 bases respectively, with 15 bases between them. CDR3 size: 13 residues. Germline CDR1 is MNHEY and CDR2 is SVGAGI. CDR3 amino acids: CATMRRGDTEAFF. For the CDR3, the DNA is TGTGCCACTATGCGACGGGGGGACACTGAAGCTTTCTTT.

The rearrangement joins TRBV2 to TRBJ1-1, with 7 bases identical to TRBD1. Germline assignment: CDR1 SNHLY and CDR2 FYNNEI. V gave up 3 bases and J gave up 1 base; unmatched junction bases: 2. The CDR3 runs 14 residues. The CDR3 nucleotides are TGTGCCAGCAGTGAGCCAGGGGGGAACACTGAAGCTTTCTTT. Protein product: CASSEPGGNTEAFF.

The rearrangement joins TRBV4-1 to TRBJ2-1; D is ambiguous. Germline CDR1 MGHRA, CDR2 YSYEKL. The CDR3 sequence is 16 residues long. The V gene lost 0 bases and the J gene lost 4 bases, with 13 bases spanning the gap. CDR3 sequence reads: CASSQDTRWGYNEQFF. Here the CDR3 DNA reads TGCGCCAGCAGCCAAGATACTCGCTGGGGATACAATGAGCAGTTCTTC.

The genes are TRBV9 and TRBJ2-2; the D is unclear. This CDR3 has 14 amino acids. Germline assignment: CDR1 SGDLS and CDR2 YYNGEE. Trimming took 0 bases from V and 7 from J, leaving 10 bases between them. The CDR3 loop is CASSVGPGGGELFF. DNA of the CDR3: TGTGCCAGCAGCGTAGGGCCGGGCGGCGGGGAGCTGTTTTTT.

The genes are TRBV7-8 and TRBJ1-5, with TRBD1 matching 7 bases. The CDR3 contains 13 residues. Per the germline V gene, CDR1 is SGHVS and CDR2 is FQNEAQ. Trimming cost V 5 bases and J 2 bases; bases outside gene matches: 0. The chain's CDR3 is CASSGTGNQPQHF. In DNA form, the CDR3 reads TGTGCCAGCAGCGGGACAGGCAATCAGCCCCAGCATTTT.

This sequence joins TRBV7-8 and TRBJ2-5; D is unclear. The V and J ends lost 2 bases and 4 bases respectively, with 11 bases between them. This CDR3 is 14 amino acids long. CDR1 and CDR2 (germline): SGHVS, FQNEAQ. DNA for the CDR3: TGTGCCAGCAGCTTAACCCCAAGGAGAGAGACCCAGTACTTC. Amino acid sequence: CASSLTPRRETQYF.

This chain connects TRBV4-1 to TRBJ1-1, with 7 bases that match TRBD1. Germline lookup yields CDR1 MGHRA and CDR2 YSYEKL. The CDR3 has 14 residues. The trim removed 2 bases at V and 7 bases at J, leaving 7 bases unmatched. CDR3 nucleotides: TGCGCCAGCAGCCAATGGACAGGCCGACGTGAAGCTTTCTTT. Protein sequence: CASSQWTGRREAFF.

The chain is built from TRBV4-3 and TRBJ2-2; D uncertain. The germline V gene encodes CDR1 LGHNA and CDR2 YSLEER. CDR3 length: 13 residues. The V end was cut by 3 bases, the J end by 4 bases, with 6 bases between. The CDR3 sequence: CASSQYGTGELFF. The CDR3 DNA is TGCGCCAGCAGCCAGTACGGCACCGGGGAGCTGTTTTTT.

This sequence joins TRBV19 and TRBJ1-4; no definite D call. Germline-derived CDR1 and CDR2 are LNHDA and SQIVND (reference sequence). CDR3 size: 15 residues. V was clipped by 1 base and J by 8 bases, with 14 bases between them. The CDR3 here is CASSIVPNWEEKLFF. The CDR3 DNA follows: TGTGCCAGTAGTATAGTCCCTAACTGGGAGGAAAAACTGTTTTTT. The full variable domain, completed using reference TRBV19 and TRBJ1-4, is DGGITQSPKYLFRKEGQNVTLSCEQNLNHDAMYWYRQDPGQGLRLIYYSQIVNDFQKGDIAEGYSVSREKKESFPLTVTSAQKNPTAFYLCASSIVPNWEEKLFFGSGTQLSVL.

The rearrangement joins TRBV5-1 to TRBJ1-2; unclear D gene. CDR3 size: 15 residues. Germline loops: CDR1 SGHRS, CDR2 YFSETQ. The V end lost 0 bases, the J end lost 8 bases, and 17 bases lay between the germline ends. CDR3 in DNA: TGCGCCAGCAGCTTGGGCGCCCAAGCACTCGCGGGCTACACCTTC. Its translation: CASSLGAQALAGYTF. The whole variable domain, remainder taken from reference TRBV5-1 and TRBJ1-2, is KAGVTQTPRYLIKTRGQQVTLSCSPISGHRSVSWYQQTPGQGLQFLFEYFSETQRNKGNFPGRFSGRQFSNSRSEMNVSTLELGDSALYLCASSLGAQALAGYTFGSGTRLTVV.

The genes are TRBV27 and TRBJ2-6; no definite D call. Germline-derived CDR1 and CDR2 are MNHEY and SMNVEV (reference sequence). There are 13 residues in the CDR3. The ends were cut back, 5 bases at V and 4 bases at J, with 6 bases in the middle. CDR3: CASSPRGANVLTF. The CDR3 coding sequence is TGTGCCAGCAGTCCCCGGGGGGCCAACGTCCTGACTTTC.

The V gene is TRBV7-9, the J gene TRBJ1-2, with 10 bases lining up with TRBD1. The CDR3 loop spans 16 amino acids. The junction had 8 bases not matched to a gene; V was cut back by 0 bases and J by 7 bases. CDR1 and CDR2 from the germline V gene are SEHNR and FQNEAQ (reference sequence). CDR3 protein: CASSLATGGAPRGYTF. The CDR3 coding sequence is TGTGCCAGCAGCTTAGCGACAGGGGGCGCACCGCGTGGCTACACCTTC. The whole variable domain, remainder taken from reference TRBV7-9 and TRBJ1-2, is DTGVSQNPRHKITKRGQNVTFRCDPISEHNRLYWYRQTLGQGPEFLTYFQNEAQLEKSRLLSDRFSAERPKGSFSTLEIQRTEQGDSAMYLCASSLATGGAPRGYTFGSGTRLTVV.

CDR3 sequence reads: CASSERAGPEAFF. The CDR3, as DNA: TGTGCCAGCAGTGAACGGGCAGGACCTGAAGCTTTCTTT. The V and J genes are TRBV2 and TRBJ1-1, with D uncertain. CDR1 and CDR2 from the germline V gene are SNHLY and FYNNEI. The CDR3 totals 13 residues. The V end was cut by 2 bases, the J end by 6 bases, with 10 bases between. The full variable domain, in which reference TRBV2 and TRBJ1-1 provide the parts outside the CDR3, is EPEVTQTPSHQVTQMGQEVILRCVPISNHLYFYWYRQILGQKVEFLVSFYNNEISEKSEIFDDQFSVERPDGSNFTLKIRSTKLEDSAMYFCASSERAGPEAFFGQGTRLTVV.

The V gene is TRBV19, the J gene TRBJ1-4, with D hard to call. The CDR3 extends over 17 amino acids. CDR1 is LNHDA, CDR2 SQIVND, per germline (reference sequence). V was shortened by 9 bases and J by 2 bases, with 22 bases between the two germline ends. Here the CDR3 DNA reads TGTGCCAGCCGTGGGCGTTTTGTGTGGGATACTAATGAAAAACTGTTTTTT. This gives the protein CASRGRFVWDTNEKLFF.